One and the same sample provided the 21 T cell receptor beta chains below, sequenced in a study of blood T cell repertoires in COVID-19. The data were produced by immunoSEQ multiplex PCR, yet TCRdb's version contains in-frame clones alone and is incomplete. The repertoire includes under 250,000 clones, roughly 80% of them detected once, and around 3.3% sits in the top ten. Sequencing was carried out using peripheral blood. All receptors derive from a woman younger than 35 with acute or convalescent COVID-19.

On this clone itself: A much larger clone lies a single base off, so this may be a read error. The chain joins TRBV11-2 to TRBJ2-7, with 8 bases matching TRBD1. The CDR3 has 14 amino acids. The germline gives CDR1 SGHAT, CDR2 FQNNGV. Losses at the gene ends were 1 base for V and 3 bases for J; bases not matched to a gene: 2. CDR3 loop: CASSLATGDYEQYF. The CDR3 DNA sequence: TGTGCCAGCAGCTTAGCGACAGGGGACTACGAGCAGTACTTC. Based on the CDR3 plus reference TRBV11-2 and TRBJ2-7, the full variable domain is EAGVAQSPRYKIIEKRQSVAFWCNPISGHATLYWYQQILGQGPKLLIQFQNNGVVDDSQLPKDRFSAERLKGVDSTLKIQPAKLEDSAVYLCASSLATGDYEQYFGPGTRLTVT.

The chain carries TRBV12-5 and TRBJ1-1; D call uncertain. CDR3 length: 13 residues. Trimming stripped 2 bases from V and 0 bases from J, with 4 bases between. The germline V gene encodes CDR1 LGHNT and CDR2 FRNRAP. Here the CDR3 reads CASGLSVNTEAFF. The CDR3 DNA is TGTGCTAGTGGTTTGTCGGTGAACACTGAAGCTTTCTTT.

The J gene is TRBJ2-1, the V gene TRBV5-1; weak D call: TRBD1 (5 bases). CDR1 and CDR2 from the germline V gene are SGHRS and YFSETQ. This CDR3 region has 14 residues. V shed 3 bases and J shed 4 bases, with 11 bases lying between them. The CDR3 nucleotides are TGCGCCAGCAGCTCTGGGGCCGAGTACAATGAGCAGTTCTTC. Protein: CASSSGAEYNEQFF.

The chain uses TRBV5-5 and TRBJ2-3; D unclear. The CDR3 sequence is 15 residues long. Germline V gene data show CDR1 as SGHKS and CDR2 as YYEKEE (reference sequence). Trimming removed 7 bases at V and 1 base at J, with 16 bases between. As DNA, the CDR3 is TGTGCCAGCGGGCTTCGGCCGCTTGGCACAGATACGCAGTATTTT. Its protein product is CASGLRPLGTDTQYF.

V usage is TRBV6-5 and J usage is TRBJ2-3; perhaps TRBD1 as D (5 bases). The V gene's germline CDR1 is MNHEY and CDR2 SVGAGI. Trimming stripped 6 bases from V and 1 base from J, with 11 bases between. The CDR3 extends over 14 amino acids. CDR3 sequence (DNA): TGTGCCAGCAGGAACAGGTTAGGCACAGATACGCAGTATTTT. Its translation is CASRNRLGTDTQYF.

This rearrangement joins TRBV6-5 to TRBJ1-6; D is perhaps TRBD1 (6 bases). V lost 10 bases to trimming and J lost 9 bases, with 22 bases between them. Germline CDR1 and CDR2: MNHEY and SVGAGI. This CDR3 is 15 amino acids long. This chain's CDR3 is CATQSRHRVLSPLHF. The CDR3 DNA follows: TGTGCCACTCAGAGTCGTCACAGGGTCCTTTCACCCCTCCACTTT.

V usage is TRBV7-2 and J usage is TRBJ2-1, with 7 bases identical to TRBD2. J gave up 9 bases and V 5 bases, and 10 bases lay outside the gene matches. The CDR3 has 14 residues. Germline lookup yields CDR1 SGHTA and CDR2 FQGNSA. The CDR3 here is CASSLVLAGGEQFF. CDR3 coding DNA: TGTGCCAGCAGCCTCGTCTTAGCGGGTGGTGAGCAGTTCTTC.

This clone was counted once. The rearrangement joins TRBV27 to TRBJ2-2; 14 nucleotides match TRBD2. Germline V CDR1 and CDR2: MNHEY, SMNVEV (reference sequence). CDR3 length equals 18 residues. Trimming cost V 8 bases and J 8 bases; bases outside gene matches: 16. CDR3 DNA sequence: TGTGCCAGCGGATCAGGTGGTGGACTAGCGGGAGGAGGGGGGGAGCTGTTTTTT. It translates to CASGSGGGLAGGGGELFF.

The table lists this clone with a count of one. V usage is TRBV11-2 and J usage is TRBJ2-1; perhaps TRBD2 as D (5 bases). The CDR3 runs 17 residues. CDR1 and CDR2 (germline): SGHAT, FQNNGV. Trimming left V 2 bases short and J 12 bases short, with 26 bases between. The CDR3, as DNA: TGTGCCAGCAGCTTATCGGCCCAGGAGTTTGGTACGGACTTGCAGTTCTTC. Its protein product is CASSLSAQEFGTDLQFF.

The chain is built from TRBV7-8 and TRBJ2-1; 7 positions agree with TRBD2. With V trimmed by 5 bases and J by 0 bases, 4 bases remained unmatched. CDR3 size: 15 residues. CDR1 is SGHVS, CDR2 FQNEAQ, per germline. CDR3 bases: TGTGCCAGCAGCGAACTAGCGAGCTCCTACAATGAGCAGTTCTTC. It yields the protein CASSELASSYNEQFF.

The count of this clone is one. This rearrangement joins TRBV6-4 to TRBJ2-2, with D possibly matching TRBD1 (6 bases). V was shortened by 6 bases and J by 2 bases, with 7 bases between the two germline ends. The germline V gene has CDR1 MRHNA and CDR2 SNTAGT. The CDR3 covers 13 residues. In nucleotides, the CDR3 is TGTGCCAGCAGACAGGGCAACACCGGGGAGCTGTTTTTT. Translation: CASRQGNTGELFF.

V is TRBV11-3 and J is TRBJ2-1, with 9 bases fitting TRBD1. CDR1 and CDR2 (germline): SGHNT, YENEEA. V shed 6 bases and J 6 bases; nucleotides not matched to a gene: 6. The CDR3 spans 14 residues. In DNA, the CDR3 is TGTGCCAGCAGACCCGGGACAGGGTCCAATGAGCAGTTCTTC. Protein: CASRPGTGSNEQFF.

This chain links TRBV28 with TRBJ2-7, with 8 bases lining up with TRBD1. CDR1 is MDHEN and CDR2 is SYDVKM in the germline V gene. The CDR3 loop spans 15 amino acids. Germline trimming cut 3 bases from V and 3 bases from J; bases unmatched to any gene: 7. CDR3 loop: CASSFSTGASYEQYF. CDR3 in DNA: TGTGCCAGCAGTTTCTCGACAGGGGCCAGCTACGAGCAGTACTTC.

The gene calls are TRBV29-1 and TRBJ2-2, with 12 nucleotides matching TRBD2. The CDR3 loop spans 17 amino acids. The V gene's germline CDR1 is SQVTM and CDR2 ANQGSEA. With V trimmed by 4 bases and J by 3 bases, 9 bases remained unmatched. CDR3 in amino acids: CSVVKLAGGPDTGELFF. CDR3 coding DNA: TGCAGCGTTGTGAAGCTAGCGGGAGGGCCCGACACCGGGGAGCTGTTTTTT.

The rearrangement links TRBV12-5 to TRBJ2-5, with TRBD2 identical over 8 bases. V lost 1 base to trimming and J lost 5 bases; unmatched junction nucleotides: 3. The CDR3 extends over 14 amino acids. Germline V CDR1 and CDR2: LGHNT, FRNRAP. In DNA, the CDR3 is TGTGCTAGTGGTTTGGCGGGAGGGCGGGAGACCCAGTACTTC. It translates to CASGLAGGRETQYF.

The rearrangement links TRBV29-1 to TRBJ2-3; 12 nucleotides agree with TRBD2. Per germline, CDR1 SQVTM and CDR2 ANQGSEA. The junction had 13 bases not matched to a gene; V was cut back by 3 bases and J by 0 bases. This CDR3 has 19 residues. The CDR3 sequence is CSVDGGFGLAGSSTDTQYF. CDR3 DNA sequence: TGCAGCGTTGATGGGGGTTTTGGACTAGCGGGAAGTAGCACAGATACGCAGTATTTT.

The chain couples TRBV4-1 to TRBJ2-3; possibly TRBD2 for D (6 bases). Germline V gene sequence: CDR1 MGHRA, CDR2 YSYEKL. Trimming pared 4 bases from V and 0 bases from J, leaving 11 bases between. CDR3 length equals 15 residues. The CDR3 is CASSLDYLSTDTQYF. For the CDR3, the DNA is TGCGCCAGCAGCCTGGACTACCTTAGCACAGATACGCAGTATTTT.

This clone was observed a few times. The V and J genes are TRBV27 and TRBJ2-1; possible D gene TRBD2, 6 bases. Germline CDR1 MNHEY, CDR2 SMNVEV (reference sequence). This CDR3 comprises 18 residues. Deletions cut 7 bases from V and 7 bases from J, with 29 bases between. CDR3 residues: CASKLSNPGLPSENEQFF. In DNA, the CDR3 is TGTGCCAGCAAGTTATCGAATCCGGGACTCCCCTCGGAAAATGAGCAGTTCTTC.

CDR3 sequence (DNA): TGTGCTAGTGGTTCGGGACAGCCCCAGCATTTT. Residues: CASGSGQPQHF. The chain employs TRBV12-5 and TRBJ1-5; D uncertain. The CDR3 is made up of 11 amino acids. Germline V lookup: CDR1 LGHNT, CDR2 FRNRAP. V lost 4 bases to trimming and J lost 7 bases, with 5 bases between them.

The V and J genes are TRBV7-8 and TRBJ2-5, with 10 bases matching TRBD2. CDR3 length equals 16 residues. Unmatched junction bases numbered 9, after V lost 5 bases and J lost 3 bases. Germline V gene data show CDR1 as SGHVS and CDR2 as FQNEAQ. In nucleotides, the CDR3 is TGTGCCAGCAGCCCAAAACGGCTAGCGGGAGAAGAGACCCAGTACTTC. Its protein product is CASSPKRLAGEETQYF.

This clone was counted only a few times. The rearrangement uses TRBV7-2 and TRBJ1-3, with TRBD1 matching over 9 bases. Germline CDR1 is SGHTA and CDR2 is FQGNSA. V shed 5 bases and J 4 bases; nucleotides not matched to a gene: 3. The CDR3 covers 14 residues. CDR3 region: CASSTTGGGNTIYF. The CDR3, as DNA: TGTGCCAGCAGCACGACAGGGGGGGGAAACACCATATATTTT.